This T cell receptor (beta chain) was captured by sequencing in a study of blood T cell repertoires in COVID-19. Overall study: Samples taken during acute and convalescent COVID-19 were collected in the United States, Italy and Spain. PBMCs, B-cell-depleted T cells, or T cells provided the cDNA or gDNA that made up the material.

In terms of age and location, participants ranged from about 18 to 89 years and lived in about 25 US areas. Clinical histories supplied by participants themselves formed the basis of cohort assignment. V was clipped by 6 bases and J by 0 bases; unmatched bases: 5. Germline-derived CDR1 and CDR2 are LNHDA and SQIVND (reference sequence). CDR3 size: 16 residues. Sequencing was performed with immunoSEQ multiplex PCR; in TCRdb, only in-frame clones are kept and a portion is missing. The sample contains 220,000 or so clones, approximately 83% of which appear only once. This TCR was sampled from a woman aged 40 to 50 with acute COVID-19. V gene TRBV19 combines with J gene TRBJ2-1, with 10 nucleotides matching TRBD2. The sequenced sample was PBMCs or T cells enriched from blood (not recorded which). Written as DNA, the CDR3 is TGTGCCAGTAGCCCGCTAGCGGGGGACTCCTACAATGAGCAGTTCTTC. This encodes CASSPLAGDSYNEQFF.